Sequencing of this T cell receptor (beta chain) was carried out in a study of Tregs in tolerant kidney transplant recipients. Unstimulated Tregs (CD4+CD25+CD127-) and CD4+CD25- non-Tregs were sorted from PBMCs. Study outcomes and limitations: Tregs expanded with activated donor B cells seemed most donor-specific.

This clone appeared once. Its antigen is as yet unknown. The assay was immunoSEQ multiplex PCR, and TCRdb's table has in-frame clones only and misses some. The table lists roughly 120,000 clones, roughly nine tenths of them singletons. The CDR3 has 15 amino acids. Deletions cut 1 base from V and 6 bases from J, with 13 bases between. CDR1 and CDR2 from the germline V gene are SNHLY and FYNNEI. The sequencing input was CD4+ T cells from blood. The clonotype originates from a human donor in good health. The chain joins TRBV2 to TRBJ2-4; D might be TRBD1 (5 bases). In nucleotides, the CDR3 is TGTGCCAGCAGTGAAGAACAGGTGGAGAGAAACATTCAGTACTTC. Translating gives CASSEEQVERNIQYF.